Listed below are T cell receptor beta chains from one sample, sequenced in a study of response to subunit inactivated influenza vaccine. TCRdb reanalysed the RT-PCR reads using MiXCR and keeps one entry per CDR3 protein. The data hold some 500,000 distinct CDR3 sequences, with about 25% observed a single time. The sample was CD4+ T cells sorted from PBMCs, taken around 5 days after vaccination. The receptors were gathered from a man in his forties or fifties who received an inactivated influenza vaccine. Both conserved end residues are part of each CDR3. The order of the fields is D gene, clone size, V gene, J gene, CDR3 DNA, CDR3 protein. A D gene is named only where the DNA matches it firmly. Part of the rows lack a size; the others show once, few, many or a class for expanded clones.

>.|.|TRBV29-1|TRBJ2-1
TGCAGCGTCCCCCTCAGGCAGACAATCAACGAGCAGTTCTTC
CSVPLRQTINEQFF
>.|.|TRBV19|TRBJ2-3
TGTGCCACGCGAGGGGGGGCTAGTAGCACAGATACGCAGTATTTT
CATRGGASSTDTQYF
>.|few|TRBV10-3|TRBJ1-1
TGTGCCATCAGTGAGTCGGGCAGTAACACTGAAGCTTTCTTT
CAISESGSNTEAFF
>.|.|TRBV12-3/TRBV12-4|TRBJ2-7
TGTGCCAGCAGCCCCACAGGGAATGAAATCCACGAGCAGTACTTC
CASSPTGNEIHEQYF
>.|.|TRBV12-3/TRBV12-4|TRBJ1-6
TGTGCCAGCAGTTTAAATACAGGTCAGCATTCACCCCTCCACTTT
CASSLNTGQHSPLHF
>TRBD2|many|TRBV5-1|TRBJ2-1
TGCGCCAGCAGCTTGCGGACTAGCGGATACAATGAGCAGTTCTTC
CASSLRTSGYNEQFF
>TRBD1|few|TRBV7-2|TRBJ2-7
TGTGCCAGCAGCTTAGCCCGGACAGGGGGCAACGAGCAGTACTTC
CASSLARTGGNEQYF
>.|.|TRBV10-2|TRBJ1-1
TGCGCCAGCAGTTCCTCGAGGGGGGGGGAGGGTGAAGCTTTCTTT
CASSSSRGGEGEAFF
>TRBD2|.|TRBV10-3|TRBJ2-4
TGTGCCAGTAAACCCCAGATAGTTACGGGGGGAGTGTCGCTGGGGGCCAAAAACATTCAGTACTTC
CASKPQIVTGGVSLGAKNIQYF
>.|.|TRBV5-1|TRBJ2-3
TGCGCCAGCAGCTTGCGCAGGGTGGCCACAGATACGCAGTATTTT
CASSLRRVATDTQYF
>.|.|TRBV9|TRBJ1-1
TGTGCCAGCAGCCCCCCTCCCGGGAGGGACACTGAAGCTTTCTTT
CASSPPPGRDTEAFF
>.|.|TRBV20-1|TRBJ2-4
TGCAGTGCGACTATACAGCCCTCTACTCCCATTCAGTACTTC
CSATIQPSTPIQYF
>TRBD2|.|TRBV4-2|TRBJ2-1
TGTGCCAGCAGCCACACCGGGACTAATTACAATGAGCAGTTCTTC
CASSHTGTNYNEQFF
>TRBD2|few|TRBV11-1|TRBJ2-3
TGTGCCAGCAGCGGCCCCGGAATGGGACTAGCGAAAAGCACAGATACGCAGTATTTT
CASSGPGMGLAKSTDTQYF
>TRBD2|few|TRBV10-3|TRBJ2-1
TGTGCCATCAGTGAGAGGGCGGGAGTCGGCAATGAGCAGTTCTTC
CAISERAGVGNEQFF
>.|.|TRBV7-2|TRBJ2-5
TGTGCCAGCAGCTTTGCTTCGCGGACTCAAGAGACCCAGTACTTC
CASSFASRTQETQYF
>.|.|TRBV7-8|TRBJ2-3
TGTGCCAGCAGCTTAGCGCGACTACAATATGATACGCAGTATTTT
CASSLARLQYDTQYF
>.|few|TRBV4-1|TRBJ2-7
TGCGCCAGCAGCCATAGCAGGGACTACGAGCAGTACTTC
CASSHSRDYEQYF
>.|few|TRBV4-2|TRBJ2-5
TGTGCCAGCAGCCAAAAGTCCGGGGGAAGAGAGACCCAGTACTTC
CASSQKSGGRETQYF
>TRBD1|few|TRBV5-5|TRBJ2-7
TGTGCCAGCAGCCTGGGGACAGGGATCGTCCGCGAGCAGTACTTC
CASSLGTGIVREQYF
>.|.|TRBV29-1|TRBJ2-6
TGCAGCGTTGAAGATCCAACCGTTACGGGGGAGATCTCTGGGGCCAACGTCCTGACTTTC
CSVEDPTVTGEISGANVLTF
>TRBD2|.|TRBV5-1|TRBJ2-4
TGCGCCAGCAGCTTGGCAGCCTCGGGGGGAAGTTTAAACATTCAGTACTTC
CASSLAASGGSLNIQYF
>.|few|TRBV27|TRBJ2-7
TGTGCCAGCAGTTTGGGGCGATACTCCTACGAGCAGTACTTC
CASSLGRYSYEQYF
>TRBD1|few|TRBV24-1|TRBJ1-2
TGTGCCACCGGGACAGGGGACTATGGCTACACCTTC
CATGTGDYGYTF
>.|many|TRBV4-3|TRBJ1-2
TGCGCCAGCAGCCAGATTACAGGGCTTAGTAACTATGGCTACACCTTC
CASSQITGLSNYGYTF
>.|.|TRBV10-3|TRBJ1-1
TGTGCCACCCAACAGGGCATGAACACTGAAGCTTTCTTT
CATQQGMNTEAFF
>TRBD1|few|TRBV19|TRBJ1-1
TGTGCCAGTAGCACACAGGGGGCAGGCACTGAAGCTTTCTTT
CASSTQGAGTEAFF
>.|many|TRBV18|TRBJ1-6
TGTGCCAGCTCACCCACTGATAATTCACCCCTCCACTTT
CASSPTDNSPLHF
>TRBD2|.|TRBV24-1|TRBJ2-3
TGTGCCACCAGCGGGGTAAGCGGGACGTATACGCAGTATTTT
CATSGVSGTYTQYF
>.|.|TRBV20-1|TRBJ2-2
TGCAGTGCTAGTTTTCCGGGGAACACCGGGGAGCTGTTTTTT
CSASFPGNTGELFF
>.|few|TRBV15|TRBJ1-3
TGTGCCACCAGCATCTTACGGGGCTCTGGAAACACCATATATTTT
CATSILRGSGNTIYF
>.|.|TRBV7-2|TRBJ2-5
TGTGCCAGCAGCTTCCAACGGGGGGCCCAAGAGACCCAGTACTTC
CASSFQRGAQETQYF
>TRBD2|.|TRBV3-1|TRBJ2-3
TGTGCCAGCAGCCAACTACCTAGCGGGGGCACAGATACGCAGTATTTT
CASSQLPSGGTDTQYF
>TRBD1|few|TRBV6-1|TRBJ1-6
TGTGCCACCAGAACCGGGACAGAGAATTCACCCCTCCACTTT
CATRTGTENSPLHF
>.|few|TRBV6-1|TRBJ1-2
TGTGCCAGCAGGCCCGGGACTCCCGCCCATGGCTACACCTTC
CASRPGTPAHGYTF
>TRBD1|.|TRBV27|TRBJ1-1
TGTGCCACCCGGACAGGGGGGAACACTGAAGCTTTCTTT
CATRTGGNTEAFF
>.|few|TRBV11-1|TRBJ1-3
TGTGCCAGCAGCTCGGACAGCTTCTCTGGAAACACCATATATTTT
CASSSDSFSGNTIYF
>.|many|TRBV12-3/TRBV12-4|TRBJ2-1
TGTGCCAGCAGTTTAGGGGGCGGGCAGTTCTTC
CASSLGGGQFF
>.|few|TRBV15|TRBJ2-1
TGTGCCACCAGCGTTAGCGGACCGCAGTTCTTC
CATSVSGPQFF
>TRBD2|once|TRBV6-5|TRBJ2-1
TGTGCCAGCAGTTGGGGCGGGACTAGCGGGGTGTACAATGAGCAGTTCTTC
CASSWGGTSGVYNEQFF
>TRBD1|few|TRBV29-1|TRBJ2-7
TGCAGCGTTGGGCTCGGACAGGGAGGCCCCTACGAGCAGTACTTC
CSVGLGQGGPYEQYF
>.|.|TRBV10-3|TRBJ2-1
TGTGCCATCTCAACGAGCTCCTACAATGAGCAGTTCTTC
CAISTSSYNEQFF
>.|few|TRBV12-3/TRBV12-4|TRBJ1-2
TGTGCCAGCAGTTTAATTGGAGGGCACCTATATGGCTACACCTTC
CASSLIGGHLYGYTF
>.|few|TRBV7-9|TRBJ1-6
TGTGCCAGCAGCTTAGAGGGCCTTAATTCACCCCTCCACTTT
CASSLEGLNSPLHF
>TRBD1|few|TRBV18|TRBJ2-7
TGTGCCAGCTCACCACGTCTCCGGACAGGGGAGGCGTACTTC
CASSPRLRTGEAYF
>TRBD1|.|TRBV4-3|TRBJ2-1
TGCGCCAGCAGCCCCCTAACAGGGGGGGAGCAGTTCTTC
CASSPLTGGEQFF
>TRBD1|.|TRBV19|TRBJ1-2
TGTGCCAGTAGTGTCGACAGGGGCTTGGGCTACACCTTC
CASSVDRGLGYTF
>TRBD2|few|TRBV5-6|TRBJ2-7
TGTGCCAGCAGCCCCACGAAGAGGACTAGAGGGAGGAACGAGCAGTACTTC
CASSPTKRTRGRNEQYF
>TRBD1|few|TRBV5-6|TRBJ2-5
TGTGCCAGCAGCTTGGCCAGGACAGGGGTCGGCGAAGAGACCCAGTACTTC
CASSLARTGVGEETQYF
>.|.|TRBV7-2|TRBJ1-5
TGTGCCAGCAGCTCGGGACGGACCAATCAGCCCCAGCATTTT
CASSSGRTNQPQHF
>.|few|TRBV6-2/TRBV6-3|TRBJ1-2
TGTGCCAGCAGGAAGACAGGCAACATTAATGGCTACACCTTC
CASRKTGNINGYTF
>.|.|TRBV7-9|TRBJ1-2
TGTGCCAGCAGCTTAGTTAGGGATCGGCAAGGCTACACCTTC
CASSLVRDRQGYTF
>.|few|TRBV29-1|TRBJ2-5
TGCAGCGCCCGCCGGGACATTACCCAGTACTTC
CSARRDITQYF
>TRBD2|.|TRBV7-2|TRBJ2-5
TGTGCCAGCAGCTTAAGCGGGACCCAAGAGACCCAGTACTTC
CASSLSGTQETQYF
>.|few|TRBV10-2|TRBJ2-3
TGCGCCAGCAGTGAGGAAAGGTTTCCAACGACTAGCACAGATACGCAGTATTTT
CASSEERFPTTSTDTQYF